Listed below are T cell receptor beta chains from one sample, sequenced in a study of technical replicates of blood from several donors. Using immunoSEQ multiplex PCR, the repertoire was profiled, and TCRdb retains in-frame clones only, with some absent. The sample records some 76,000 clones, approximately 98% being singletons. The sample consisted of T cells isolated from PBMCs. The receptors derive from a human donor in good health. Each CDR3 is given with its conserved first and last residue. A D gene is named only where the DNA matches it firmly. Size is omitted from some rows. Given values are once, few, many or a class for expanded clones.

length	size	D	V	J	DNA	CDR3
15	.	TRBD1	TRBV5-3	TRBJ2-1	TGTGCCAGAAACCCCGGGACAGGTAGACTCAATGAGCAGTTCTTC	CARNPGTGRLNEQFF
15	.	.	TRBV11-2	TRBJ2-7	TGTGCCAGCAGCTTAGGGGGCGCGATGGGTTACGAGCAGTACTTC	CASSLGGAMGYEQYF
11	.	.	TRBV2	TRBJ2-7	TGTGCCAGCAGTGAGAGGCCCGAGCAGTACTTC	CASSERPEQYF
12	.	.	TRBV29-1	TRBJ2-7	TGCAGCGTTGGCAAGGGGCTGTACGAGCAGTACTTC	CSVGKGLYEQYF
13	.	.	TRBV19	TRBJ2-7	TGTGCCAGTAGTATTGATGCCAGCTACGAGCAGTACTTC	CASSIDASYEQYF
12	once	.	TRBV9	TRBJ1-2	TGTGCCAGCAGCGTACCAGGGTATGGCTACACCTTC	CASSVPGYGYTF
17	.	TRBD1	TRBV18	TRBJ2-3	TGTGCCAGCTCACCGGGGGACAGGGAAGCTTACACAGATACGCAGTATTTT	CASSPGDREAYTDTQYF
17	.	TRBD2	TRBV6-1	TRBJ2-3	TGTGCCAGCAGTGAATCGTCTAGGCGGGAGGTCACAGATACGCAGTATTTT	CASSESSRREVTDTQYF
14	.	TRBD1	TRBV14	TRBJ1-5	TGTGCCAGCAGCCCTACAGGGGTCGGTCAGCCCCAGCATTTT	CASSPTGVGQPQHF
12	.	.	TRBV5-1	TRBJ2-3	TGCGCCAGCAGCAAAATAGCAGATACGCAGTATTTT	CASSKIADTQYF
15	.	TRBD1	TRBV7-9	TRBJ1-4	TGTGCCAGCAGCGCGGGACAGGGGCAGACTGAAAAACTGTTTTTT	CASSAGQGQTEKLFF
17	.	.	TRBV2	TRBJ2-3	TGTGCCAGCAGTGAAGTAGATGGAGGGGCCGTCACAGATACGCAGTATTTT	CASSEVDGGAVTDTQYF
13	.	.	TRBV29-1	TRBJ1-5	TGCAGCGTTGAGGGGGCTGGCAATCAGCCCCAGCATTTT	CSVEGAGNQPQHF
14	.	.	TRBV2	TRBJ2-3	TGTGCCAGCAGTGAGGCCATTAGCACAGATACGCAGTATTTT	CASSEAISTDTQYF
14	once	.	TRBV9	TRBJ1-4	TGTGCCAGCAGCGTAGCTGGGGAGGTTGAAAAACTGTTTTTT	CASSVAGEVEKLFF
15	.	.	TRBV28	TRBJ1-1	TGTGCCAGCAGTTTTAGGTTCAGCGGTAACACTGAAGCTTTCTTT	CASSFRFSGNTEAFF
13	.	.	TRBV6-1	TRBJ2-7	TGTGCCAGCAGTGAGCGGGTTGCCTACGAGCAGTACTTC	CASSERVAYEQYF
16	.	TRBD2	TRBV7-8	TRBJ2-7	TGTGCCAGCATCTCTAGCGGGAGGGCCAGTCTCTACGAGCAGTACTTC	CASISSGRASLYEQYF
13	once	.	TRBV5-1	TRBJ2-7	TGCGCCAGCAGCTTTGGAGCCTACTACGAGCAGTACTTC	CASSFGAYYEQYF
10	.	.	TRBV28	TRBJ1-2	TGTGCCAGCACCGCTAATGGCTACACCTTC	CASTANGYTF
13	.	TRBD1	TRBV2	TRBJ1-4	TGTGCCACCTCCGGGACAGATAATGAAAAACTGTTTTTT	CATSGTDNEKLFF
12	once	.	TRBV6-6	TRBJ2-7	TGTGCCACCACCGGATATGACCAGGGCCCCACGTTC	CATTGYDQGPTF
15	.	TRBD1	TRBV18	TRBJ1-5	TGTGCCAGCTCGGGACCGGGACAGGGTAATCAGCCCCAGCATTTT	CASSGPGQGNQPQHF
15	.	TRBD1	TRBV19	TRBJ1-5	TGTGCCAGTATCCGCGACAGGGAGGGCAATCAGCCCCAGCATTTT	CASIRDREGNQPQHF
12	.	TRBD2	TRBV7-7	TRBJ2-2	TGTGCCGGCGGGGGGGCCACCGGGGAGCTGTTTTTT	CAGGGATGELFF
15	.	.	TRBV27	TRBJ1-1	TGTGCCAGCAGTCTAGTATATAATGGTCTTACTGAAGCTTTCTTT	CASSLVYNGLTEAFF
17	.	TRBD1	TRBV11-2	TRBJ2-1	TGTGCCAGCAGCCTCGCCCTCCCGGGACAGGGGGCGATTGAGCAGTTCTTC	CASSLALPGQGAIEQFF
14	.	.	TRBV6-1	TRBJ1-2	TGTGCCAGCAGATCGACAGGCTCCCTCTATGGCTACACCTTC	CASRSTGSLYGYTF
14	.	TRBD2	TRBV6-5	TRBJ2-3	TGTGCCAGCAGTCTAGGACTAGCGGGAGATACGCAGTATTTT	CASSLGLAGDTQYF
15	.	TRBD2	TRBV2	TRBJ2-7	TGTGCCAGCACCAAGAATAGCGGGAGGTCCTACGAGCAGTACTTC	CASTKNSGRSYEQYF
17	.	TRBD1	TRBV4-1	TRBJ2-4	TGCGCCAGCAGCCCCAAGGGACAGGGTCGAGCCAAAAACATTCAGTACTTC	CASSPKGQGRAKNIQYF
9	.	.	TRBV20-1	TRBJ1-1	TGCAGCATGAACACTGAAGCTTTCTTT	CSMNTEAFF
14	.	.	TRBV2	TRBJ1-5	TGTGCCAGCAGCAGTACAGTTAGCAATCAGCCCCAGCATTTT	CASSSTVSNQPQHF
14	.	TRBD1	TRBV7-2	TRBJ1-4	TGTGCCAGCAGCTTGAGACAGGGCGGTGAAAAACTGTTTTTT	CASSLRQGGEKLFF
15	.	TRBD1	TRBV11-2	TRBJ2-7	TGTGCCAGCAGCTGGGACAGGGGCTATACCTACGAGCAGTACTTC	CASSWDRGYTYEQYF
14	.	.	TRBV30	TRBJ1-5	TGTGCCTGGTGGGGCGGAGGGAGCAATCAGCCCCAGCATTTT	CAWWGGGSNQPQHF
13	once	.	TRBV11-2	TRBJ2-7	TGTGCCAGCAGCTTAGGACAGATCTACGAGCAGTACTTC	CASSLGQIYEQYF
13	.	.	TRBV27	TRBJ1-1	TGTGCCAGCAGTTTCGCCAGGGACACTGAAGCTTTCTTT	CASSFARDTEAFF
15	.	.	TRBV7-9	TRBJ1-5	TGTGCCAGCAGCTTAGGTGGGGGGGTTAATCAGCCCCAGCATTTT	CASSLGGGVNQPQHF
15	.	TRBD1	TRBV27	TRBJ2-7	TGTGCCAGCAGTTTATCACAGGGGGAATACTACGAGCAGTACTTC	CASSLSQGEYYEQYF
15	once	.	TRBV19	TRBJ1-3	TGTGCCAGTAGTATAGATCCAGGGCCTGGAAACACCATATATTTT	CASSIDPGPGNTIYF
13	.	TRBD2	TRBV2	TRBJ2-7	TGTGCCAGCACGGGGGGGCAGATCTACGAGCAGTACTTC	CASTGGQIYEQYF
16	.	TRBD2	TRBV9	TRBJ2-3	TGTGCCAGCAGCGTAGAAAGCGGGATACGCACAGATACGCAGTATTTT	CASSVESGIRTDTQYF
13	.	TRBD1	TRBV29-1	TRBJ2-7	TGCAGCGTTGAAGGGACAGGGGTTGGCGAGCAGTACTTC	CSVEGTGVGEQYF
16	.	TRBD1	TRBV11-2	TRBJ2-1	TGTGCCAGCAGCTTAGATCAGGGGACAGGGGGCAATGAGCAGTTCTTC	CASSLDQGTGGNEQFF
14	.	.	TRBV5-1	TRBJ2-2	TGCGCCAGCAGCCCCTGGGAGGCCACCGGGGAGCTGTTTTTT	CASSPWEATGELFF
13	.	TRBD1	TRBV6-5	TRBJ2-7	TGTGCCAGCACCGACAGGGGGCGATGGGTGCAGTACTTC	CASTDRGRWVQYF
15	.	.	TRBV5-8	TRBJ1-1	TGTGCCAGCAGAGGGGTAGTGTCTATGAACACTGAAGCTTTCTTT	CASRGVVSMNTEAFF
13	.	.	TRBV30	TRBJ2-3	TGTGCCTCCCTTGGGGGGAGCACAGATACGCAGTATTTT	CASLGGSTDTQYF
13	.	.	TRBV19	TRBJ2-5	TGTGCCAGTAGTATAGACAGGGTGGAGACCCAGTACTTC	CASSIDRVETQYF
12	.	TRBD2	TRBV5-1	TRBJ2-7	TGCGCCAGCAGGACTAGCGGGCGGGAGCAGTACTTC	CASRTSGREQYF
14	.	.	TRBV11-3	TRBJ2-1	TGTGCCAGCAGCCCCCGACCAGGGGACAATGAGCAGTTCTTC	CASSPRPGDNEQFF
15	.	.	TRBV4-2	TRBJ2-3	TGTGCCAGCAGCCAAGGGAGGGGAAGGCCAGATACGCAGTATTTT	CASSQGRGRPDTQYF
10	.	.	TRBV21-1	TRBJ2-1	TGTGCCAGCCCCACGGATGAGCAGTTCTTC	CASPTDEQFF
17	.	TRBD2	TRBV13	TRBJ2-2	TGTGCCAGCAGCCCGACTAGCGGGAGCACGAACACCGGGGAGCTGTTTTTT	CASSPTSGSTNTGELFF